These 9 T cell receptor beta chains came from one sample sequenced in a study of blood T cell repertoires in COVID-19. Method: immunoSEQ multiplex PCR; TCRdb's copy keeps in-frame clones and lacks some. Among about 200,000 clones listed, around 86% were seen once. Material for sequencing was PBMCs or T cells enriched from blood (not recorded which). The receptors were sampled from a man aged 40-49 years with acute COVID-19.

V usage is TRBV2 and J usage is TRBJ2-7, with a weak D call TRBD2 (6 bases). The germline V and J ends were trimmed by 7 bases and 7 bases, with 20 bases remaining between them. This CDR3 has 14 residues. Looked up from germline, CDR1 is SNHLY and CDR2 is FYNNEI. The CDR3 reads CASIGGRTSWEQYF. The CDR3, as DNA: TGTGCCAGCATAGGAGGGAGGACCTCCTGGGAGCAGTACTTC.

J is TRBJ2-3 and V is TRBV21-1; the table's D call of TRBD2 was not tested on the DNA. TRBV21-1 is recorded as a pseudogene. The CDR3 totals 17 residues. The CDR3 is CASSKRRAPGGTDTQYF. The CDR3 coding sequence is TGTGCCAGCAGCAAAAGACGAGCCCCGGGAGGAACAGATACGCAGTATTTT.

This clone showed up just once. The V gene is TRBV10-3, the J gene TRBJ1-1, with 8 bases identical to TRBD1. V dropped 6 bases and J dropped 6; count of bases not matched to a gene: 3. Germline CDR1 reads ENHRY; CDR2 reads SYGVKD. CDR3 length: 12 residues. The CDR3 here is CAISAQGAEAFF. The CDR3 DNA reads TGTGCCATCAGCGCACAGGGGGCTGAAGCTTTCTTT.

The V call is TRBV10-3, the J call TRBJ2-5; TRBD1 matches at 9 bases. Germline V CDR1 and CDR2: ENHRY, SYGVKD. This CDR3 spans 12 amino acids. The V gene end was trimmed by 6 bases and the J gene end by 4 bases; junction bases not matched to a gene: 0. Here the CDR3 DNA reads TGTGCCATCAGGGGACAGGGAGAGACCCAGTACTTC. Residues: CAIRGQGETQYF.

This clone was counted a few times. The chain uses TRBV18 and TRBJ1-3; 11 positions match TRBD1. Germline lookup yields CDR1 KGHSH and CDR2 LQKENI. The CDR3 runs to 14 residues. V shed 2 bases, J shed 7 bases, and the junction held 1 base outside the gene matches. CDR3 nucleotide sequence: TGTGCCAGCTCACCAGGACAGGGGGCTAACACCATATATTTT. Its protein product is CASSPGQGANTIYF.

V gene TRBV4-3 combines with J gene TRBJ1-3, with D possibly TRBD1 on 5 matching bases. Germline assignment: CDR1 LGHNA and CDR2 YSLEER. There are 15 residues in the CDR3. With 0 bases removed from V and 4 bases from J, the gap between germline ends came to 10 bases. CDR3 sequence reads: CASSQEPRAGNTIYF. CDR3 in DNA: TGCGCCAGCAGCCAAGAGCCCAGGGCCGGAAACACCATATATTTT.

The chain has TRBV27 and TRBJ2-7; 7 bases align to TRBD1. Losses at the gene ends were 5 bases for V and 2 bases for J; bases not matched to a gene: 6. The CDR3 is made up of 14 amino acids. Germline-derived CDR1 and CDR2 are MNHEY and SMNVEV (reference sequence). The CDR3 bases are TGTGCCAGCAGTCCGGGACAGACTACCTACGAGCAGTACTTC. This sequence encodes CASSPGQTTYEQYF.

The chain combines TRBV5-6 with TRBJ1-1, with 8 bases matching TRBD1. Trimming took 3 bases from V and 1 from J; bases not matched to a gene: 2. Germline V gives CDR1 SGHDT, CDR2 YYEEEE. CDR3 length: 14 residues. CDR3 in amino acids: CASSWDRQNTEAFF. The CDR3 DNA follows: TGTGCCAGCAGCTGGGACAGGCAGAACACTGAAGCTTTCTTT.

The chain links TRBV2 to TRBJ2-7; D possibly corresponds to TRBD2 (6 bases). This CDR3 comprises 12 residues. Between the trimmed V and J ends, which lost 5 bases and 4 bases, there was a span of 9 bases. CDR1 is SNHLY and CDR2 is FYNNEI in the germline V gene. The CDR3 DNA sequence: TGTGCCAGCAGTCTAGCGCCATACGAGCAGTACTTC. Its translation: CASSLAPYEQYF.